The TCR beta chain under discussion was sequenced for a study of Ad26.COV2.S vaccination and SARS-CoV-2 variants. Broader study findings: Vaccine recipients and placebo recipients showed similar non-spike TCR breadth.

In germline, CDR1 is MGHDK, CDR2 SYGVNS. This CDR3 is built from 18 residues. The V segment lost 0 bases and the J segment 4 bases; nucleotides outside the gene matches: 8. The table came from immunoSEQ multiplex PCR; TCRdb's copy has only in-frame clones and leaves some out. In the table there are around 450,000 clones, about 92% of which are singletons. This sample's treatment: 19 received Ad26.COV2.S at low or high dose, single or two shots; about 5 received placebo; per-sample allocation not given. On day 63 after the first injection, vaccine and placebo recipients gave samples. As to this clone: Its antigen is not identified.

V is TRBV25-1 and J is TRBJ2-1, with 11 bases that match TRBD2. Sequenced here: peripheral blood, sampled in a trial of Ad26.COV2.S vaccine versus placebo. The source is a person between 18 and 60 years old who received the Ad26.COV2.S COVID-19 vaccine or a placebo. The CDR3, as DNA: TGTGCCAGCAGTGAATATATGGGTCTAGCGGGAGGATACAATGAGCAGTTCTTC. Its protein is CASSEYMGLAGGYNEQFF.